These 9 T cell receptor beta chains originate from one sample sequenced in a study of OX40 agonist ivuxolimab in advanced cancers. Using immunoSEQ multiplex PCR, the repertoire was profiled, and TCRdb retains in-frame clones only, with some absent. Of 65,000 to 80,000 clones in the sample, roughly 80% were seen once. The material sequenced was CD4+ or CD8+ T cells sorted from blood, taken in a trial of the OX40 agonist ivuxolimab. The receptor set was obtained from an adult with an advanced solid tumor such as melanoma, head and neck, liver or kidney cancer.

The chain uses TRBV9 and TRBJ1-2; 7 bases fit TRBD1. The CDR3 sequence is 13 residues long. Losses at the gene ends were 0 bases for V and 6 bases for J; bases not matched to a gene: 2. The V gene's germline CDR1 is SGDLS and CDR2 YYNGEE. CDR3 region: CASSVETGHGYTF. As DNA, the CDR3 is TGTGCCAGCAGCGTAGAGACAGGGCATGGCTACACCTTC.

The chain recombines TRBV6-5 with TRBJ1-1; 7 bases are a match to TRBD1. The CDR3 runs to 13 residues. In germline, CDR1 is MNHEY, CDR2 SVGAGI. V trimming: 4 bases; J trimming: 5 bases; junction bases outside the gene matches: 4. CDR3 region: CASSSLQGTEAFF. CDR3 nucleotides: TGTGCCAGCAGTTCCCTACAGGGGACTGAAGCTTTCTTT.

This chain's CDR3 is CASSPPGFGPLAANTGELFF. The CDR3 DNA follows: TGTGCCAGCTCACCTCCTGGCTTCGGACCCTTAGCCGCGAACACCGGGGAGCTGTTTTTT. J is TRBJ2-2 and V is TRBV18; D unclear. The V end lost 3 bases, the J end lost 0 bases, and 23 bases lay between the germline ends. This CDR3 is 20 amino acids long. Looked up from germline, CDR1 is KGHSH and CDR2 is LQKENI.

The chain combines TRBV7-3 with TRBJ2-1, with D tentatively TRBD2 (5 bases). Germline V lookup: CDR1 SGHTA, CDR2 FQGTGA. Trimming pared 4 bases from V and 6 bases from J, leaving 7 bases between. This CDR3 comprises 12 residues. CDR3 region: CASSSGSNEQFF. Written as DNA, the CDR3 is TGTGCCAGCAGCTCGGGATCCAATGAGCAGTTCTTC.

This sequence joins TRBV7-9 and TRBJ2-3; 9 bases are a match to TRBD1. The germline V gene encodes CDR1 SEHNR and CDR2 FQNEAQ (reference sequence). V trimming: 10 bases; J trimming: 5 bases; junction bases outside the gene matches: 13. The CDR3 runs to 15 residues. CDR3 nucleotide sequence: TGTGCCACTACAAAGGGACAGGGTGGTGGAGATACGCAGTATTTT. Translated: CATTKGQGGGDTQYF.

The chain links TRBV7-8 to TRBJ2-2; maybe TRBD1 (6 bases). This CDR3 region has 17 residues. V dropped 5 bases and J dropped 3 bases, with 19 bases sitting between them. Germline assignment: CDR1 SGHVS and CDR2 FQNEAQ. CDR3 DNA sequence: TGTGCCAGCAGCATCAGGGGCTCAGGGCCGGACACCGGGGAGCTGTTTTTT. It encodes CASSIRGSGPDTGELFF. Variable domain in full (rest from reference TRBV7-8 and TRBJ2-2): GAGVSQSPRYKVAKRGQDVALRCDPISGHVSLFWYQQALGQGPEFLTYFQNEAQLDKSGLPSDRFFAERPEGSVSTLKIQRTQQEDSAVYLCASSIRGSGPDTGELFFGEGSRLTVL.

The genes are TRBV5-1 and TRBJ2-1, with 7 bases lining up with TRBD2. V was clipped by 4 bases and J by 7 bases; unmatched bases: 14. Per the germline V gene, CDR1 is SGHRS and CDR2 is YFSETQ. This CDR3 is 16 amino acids long. The DNA for the CDR3 is TGCGCCAGCAGCCCCCAAAGCGGGGCCCGGGGAAATGAGCAGTTCTTC. This gives the protein CASSPQSGARGNEQFF.

The rearrangement links TRBV5-4 to TRBJ1-4; possible D gene TRBD1, 5 bases. Between the trimmed V and J ends, which lost 3 bases and 2 bases, there was a span of 14 bases. This CDR3 contains 16 residues. Looked up from germline, CDR1 is SGHNT and CDR2 is YYREEE (reference sequence). CDR3 DNA sequence: TGTGCCAGCAGCTGGGGGGGACCCGGGACTAATGAAAAACTGTTTTTT. Translation gives CASSWGGPGTNEKLFF.

This chain joins TRBV5-1 and TRBJ2-1; unclear D gene. V lost 5 bases, J lost 1 base, and 19 bases lay in between. Germline V gives CDR1 SGHRS, CDR2 YFSETQ. This CDR3 contains 17 residues. The CDR3 region is CASSKGPLPQSYNEQFF. The CDR3 nucleotides read TGCGCCAGCAGTAAAGGGCCGTTACCACAATCCTACAATGAGCAGTTCTTC.